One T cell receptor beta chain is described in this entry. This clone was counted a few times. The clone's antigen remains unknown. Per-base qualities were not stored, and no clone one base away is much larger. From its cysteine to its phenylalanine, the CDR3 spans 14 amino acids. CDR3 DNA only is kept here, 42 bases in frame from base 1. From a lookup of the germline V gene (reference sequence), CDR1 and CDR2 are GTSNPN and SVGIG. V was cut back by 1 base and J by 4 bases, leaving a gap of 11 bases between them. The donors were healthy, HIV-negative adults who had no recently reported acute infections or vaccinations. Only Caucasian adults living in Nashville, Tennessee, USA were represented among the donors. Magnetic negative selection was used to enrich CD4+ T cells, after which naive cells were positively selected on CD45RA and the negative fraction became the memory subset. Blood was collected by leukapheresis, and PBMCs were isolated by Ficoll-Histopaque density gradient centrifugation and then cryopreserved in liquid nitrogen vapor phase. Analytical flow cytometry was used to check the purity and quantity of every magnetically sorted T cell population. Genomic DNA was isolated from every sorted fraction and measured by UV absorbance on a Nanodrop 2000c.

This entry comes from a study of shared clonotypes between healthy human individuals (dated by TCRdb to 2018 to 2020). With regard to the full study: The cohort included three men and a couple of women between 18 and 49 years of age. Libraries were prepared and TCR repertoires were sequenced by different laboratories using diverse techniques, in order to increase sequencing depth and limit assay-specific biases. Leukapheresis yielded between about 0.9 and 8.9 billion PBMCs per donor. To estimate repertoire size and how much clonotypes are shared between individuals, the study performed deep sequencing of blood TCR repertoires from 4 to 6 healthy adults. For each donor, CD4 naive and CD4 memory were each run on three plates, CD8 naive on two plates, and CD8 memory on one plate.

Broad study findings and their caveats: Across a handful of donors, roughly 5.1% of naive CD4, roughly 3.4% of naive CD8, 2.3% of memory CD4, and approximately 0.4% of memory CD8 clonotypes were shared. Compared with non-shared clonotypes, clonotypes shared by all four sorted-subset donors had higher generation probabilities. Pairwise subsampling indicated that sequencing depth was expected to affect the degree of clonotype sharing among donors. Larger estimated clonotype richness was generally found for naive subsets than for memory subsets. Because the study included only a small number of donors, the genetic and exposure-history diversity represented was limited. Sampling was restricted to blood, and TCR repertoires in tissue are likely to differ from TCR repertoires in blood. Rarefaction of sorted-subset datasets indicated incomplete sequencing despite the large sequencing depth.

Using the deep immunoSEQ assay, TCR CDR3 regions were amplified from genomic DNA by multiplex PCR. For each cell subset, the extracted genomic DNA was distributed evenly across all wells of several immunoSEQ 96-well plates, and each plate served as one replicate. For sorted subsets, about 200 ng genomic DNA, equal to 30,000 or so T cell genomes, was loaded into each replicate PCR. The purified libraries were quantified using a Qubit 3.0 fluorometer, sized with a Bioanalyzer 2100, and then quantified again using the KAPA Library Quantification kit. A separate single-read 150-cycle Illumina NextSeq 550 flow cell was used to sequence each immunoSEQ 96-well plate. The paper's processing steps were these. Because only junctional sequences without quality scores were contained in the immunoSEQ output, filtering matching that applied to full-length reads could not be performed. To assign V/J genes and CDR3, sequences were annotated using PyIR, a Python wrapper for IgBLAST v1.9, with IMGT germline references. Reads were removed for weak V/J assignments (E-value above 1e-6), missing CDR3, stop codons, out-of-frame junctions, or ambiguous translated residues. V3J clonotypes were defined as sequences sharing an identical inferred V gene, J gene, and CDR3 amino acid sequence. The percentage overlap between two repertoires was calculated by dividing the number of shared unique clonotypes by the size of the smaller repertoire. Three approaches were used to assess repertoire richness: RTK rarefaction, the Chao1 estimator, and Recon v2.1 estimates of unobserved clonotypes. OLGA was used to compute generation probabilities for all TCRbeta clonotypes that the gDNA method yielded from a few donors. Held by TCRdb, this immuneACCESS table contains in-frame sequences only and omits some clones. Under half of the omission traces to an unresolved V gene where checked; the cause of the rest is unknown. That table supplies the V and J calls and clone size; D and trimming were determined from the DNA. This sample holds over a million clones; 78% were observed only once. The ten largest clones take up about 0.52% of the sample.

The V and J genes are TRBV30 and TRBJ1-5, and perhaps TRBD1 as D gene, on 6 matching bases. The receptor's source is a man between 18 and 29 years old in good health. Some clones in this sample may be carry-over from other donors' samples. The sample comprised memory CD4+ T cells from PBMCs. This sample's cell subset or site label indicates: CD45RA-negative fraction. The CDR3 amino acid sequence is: CAWSDGGANQPQHF. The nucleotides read TGTGCCTGGAGTGATGGGGGGGCTAATCAGCCCCAGCATTTT.